The rows below give T cell receptor beta chains drawn from one sample of a study of early T cells in non-severe SARS-CoV-2 infection. Each CDR3 protein gets one entry after TCRdb re-called the 5' RACE reads with MiXCR. The repertoire holds about 55,000 distinct CDR3 sequences, with about 16% as singletons. This sample comprised whole blood, obtained at baseline. These receptors all come from an adult who was a healthcare worker with PCR-confirmed SARS-CoV-2 infection or an uninfected control (not recorded which). Each CDR3 is given with its conserved first and last residue. The order of the fields is clone size, J gene, V gene, D gene, CDR3 DNA, CDR3 protein. A D gene is named only where the DNA matches it firmly. Expanded clones are given a class, and other clones once, few, many or no size at all.

>many|TRBJ2-3|TRBV10-2|NA
TGCGCCAGCGGTGTGGATACGCAGTATTTT
CASGVDTQYF
>few|TRBJ1-1|TRBV20-1|NA
TGCAGTGCTAGCTTAATGAACACTGAAGCTTTCTTT
CSASLMNTEAFF
>few|TRBJ1-2|TRBV29-1|TRBD1
TGCAGCGCCTACGGGACAGGGGGCCCTACCTCCTATGGCTACACCTTC
CSAYGTGGPTSYGYTF
>NA|TRBJ2-7|TRBV11-1|NA
TGTGCCAGCAGCTTAGGGAGGAGGCCTGCAGTCTACGAGCAGTACTTC
CASSLGRRPAVYEQYF
>few|TRBJ2-2|TRBV20-1|NA
TGCAGTGCCAGCACGCAGGGTCCCGGGGAGCTGTTTTTT
CSASTQGPGELFF
>few|TRBJ1-1|TRBV5-6|NA
TGTGCCAGCAGCTTGAATCCTTGGGGCACTGAAGCTTTCTTT
CASSLNPWGTEAFF
>few|TRBJ2-1|TRBV5-6|NA
TGTGCCAGCAGCACCCGCCGGGACTCCAGAGACAATGAGCAGTTCTTC
CASSTRRDSRDNEQFF
>NA|TRBJ1-6|TRBV30|TRBD1
TGTGCCTGGAGAGATATGACAGGGGGTTTGCATTCACCCCTCCACTTT
CAWRDMTGGLHSPLHF
>many|TRBJ2-7|TRBV11-2|NA
TGTGCCAGCAGCTTAGTGGGCAGGTCCCACGAGCAGTACTTC
CASSLVGRSHEQYF
>few|TRBJ1-2|TRBV20-1|NA
TGCAGTGCTAGTGAACAGGGTGACTATGGCTACACCTTC
CSASEQGDYGYTF
>NA|TRBJ1-1|TRBV11-2|TRBD1
TGTGCCAGTTTTGCTCCCAGGGGGACAGTCCGTCGAGGCACTGAAGCTTTCTTT
CASFAPRGTVRRGTEAFF
>NA|TRBJ2-3|TRBV4-1|NA
TGCGCCAGCAGCCAGAGAGGGAGGCAGGGAACAGATACGCAGTATTTT
CASSQRGRQGTDTQYF
>few|TRBJ1-2|TRBV28|NA
TGTGCCAGCAGTTTGTGGGCGGTTACTTTAGGTGGCTACACCTTC
CASSLWAVTLGGYTF
>many|TRBJ2-2|TRBV7-2|TRBD2
TGTGCCAGCAGCCCTGATCTAGCGGGAGTCGGCACCGGGGAGCTGTTTTTT
CASSPDLAGVGTGELFF
>NA|TRBJ2-3|TRBV29-1|NA
TGCAGCGTTGAAGATAAGGCAGGGGTAGATACGCAGTATTTT
CSVEDKAGVDTQYF
>NA|TRBJ2-5|TRBV12-3/TRBV12-4|TRBD2
TGTGCCAGCAGTTTAAAAGCGGGGGGGCTAGAGACCCAGTACTTC
CASSLKAGGLETQYF
>NA|TRBJ2-3|TRBV4-2|NA
TGTGCCAGCAGCCAAGAGCCTTCCGGCGTCGCCACAGATACGCAGTATTTT
CASSQEPSGVATDTQYF
>medium-sized|TRBJ1-4|TRBV10-2|NA
TGCGCCAGCTCCTCTTCAGGGGTCCTTAATGAAAAACTGTTTTTT
CASSSSGVLNEKLFF
>NA|TRBJ2-7|TRBV7-9|NA
TGTGCCAGCAGCTTTACTTCTGGGGTGCGGGCCTACGAGCAGTACTTC
CASSFTSGVRAYEQYF
>once|TRBJ1-1|TRBV29-1|NA
TGCAGCGTTGTACCCCTTGAAACTGAAGCTTTCTTT
CSVVPLETEAFF
>NA|TRBJ2-4|TRBV20-1|TRBD1
TGCAGTGCTCAACGACAGGGGGCTGCCAAAAACATTCAGTACTTC
CSAQRQGAAKNIQYF
>many|TRBJ2-5|TRBV7-9|NA
TGTGCCAGCAGCACAGGGGGAGCGGGGGACCAAGAGACCCAGTACTTC
CASSTGGAGDQETQYF
>few|TRBJ2-3|TRBV7-8|NA
TGTGCCAGCAGCTTTGAAATTTGGGCCAGCACAGATACGCAGTATTTT
CASSFEIWASTDTQYF
>NA|TRBJ1-5|TRBV7-8|NA
TGTGCCAGCAGCCCTAGACTGGGAGAGCCCCAGCATTTT
CASSPRLGEPQHF
>many|TRBJ2-7|TRBV7-9|NA
TGTGCCAGCAGTTCCGGTCGCGAGCAGTACTTC
CASSSGREQYF
>many|TRBJ1-4|TRBV15|NA
TGTGCCACCAGCAGGCACTTGGGGGTTGGTGAAAAACTGTTTTTT
CATSRHLGVGEKLFF
>few|TRBJ2-1|TRBV28|NA
TGTGCCAGCAGTTGGCGGGGGCTTACCAATGAGCAGTTCTTC
CASSWRGLTNEQFF
>NA|TRBJ2-1|TRBV11-3|NA
TGTGCCAGCAGCTTAGACGGGAGCTCCTACAATGAGCAGTTCTTC
CASSLDGSSYNEQFF
>many|TRBJ1-5|TRBV7-9|NA
TGTGCCAGCAGCTCGACAGCGTATAGCAATCAGCCCCAGCATTTT
CASSSTAYSNQPQHF